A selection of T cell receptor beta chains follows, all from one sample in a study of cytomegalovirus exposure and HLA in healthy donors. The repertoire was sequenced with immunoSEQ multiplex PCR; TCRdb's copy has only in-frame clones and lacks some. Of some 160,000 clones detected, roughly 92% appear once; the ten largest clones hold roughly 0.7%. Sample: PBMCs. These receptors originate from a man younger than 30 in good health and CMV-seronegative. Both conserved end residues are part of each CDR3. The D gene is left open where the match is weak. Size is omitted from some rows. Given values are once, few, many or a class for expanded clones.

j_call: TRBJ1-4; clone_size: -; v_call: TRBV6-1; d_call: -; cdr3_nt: TGTGCCAGCGCGGGCATTAATGAAAAACTGTTTTTT; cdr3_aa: CASAGINEKLFF
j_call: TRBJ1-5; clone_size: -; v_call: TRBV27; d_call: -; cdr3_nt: TGTGCCAGCAGTTTGAGGGATAGCAATCAGCCCCAGCATTTT; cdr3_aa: CASSLRDSNQPQHF
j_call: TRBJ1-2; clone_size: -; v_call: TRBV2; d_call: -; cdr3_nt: TGTGCCAGTACCAAAAACAGGGAAATCTATGGCTACACCTTC; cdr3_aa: CASTKNREIYGYTF
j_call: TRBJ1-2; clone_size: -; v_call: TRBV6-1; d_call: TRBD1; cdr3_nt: TGTGCCAGCAGTGAACGGTCAGGGGGCTATAACTATGGCTACACCTTC; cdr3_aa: CASSERSGGYNYGYTF
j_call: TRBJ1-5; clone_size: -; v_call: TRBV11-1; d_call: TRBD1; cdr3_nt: TGTGCCAGCAGCCGGGACAGGGGATCTCCCCAGCATTTT; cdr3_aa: CASSRDRGSPQHF
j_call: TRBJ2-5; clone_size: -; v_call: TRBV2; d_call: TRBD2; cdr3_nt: TGTGCCAGCAGTTCGACTAGCGGGGGGGTAGAAGAGACCCAGTACTTC; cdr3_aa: CASSSTSGGVEETQYF
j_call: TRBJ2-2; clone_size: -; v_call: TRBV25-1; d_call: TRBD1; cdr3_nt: TGTGCCAGCGGCTGGGACAGGGGAACCGGGGAGCTGTTTTTT; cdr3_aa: CASGWDRGTGELFF
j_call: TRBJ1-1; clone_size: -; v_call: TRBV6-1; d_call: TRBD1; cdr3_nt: TGTGCCAGCAGATGGGACAGGGGCAATGAAGCTTTCTTT; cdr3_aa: CASRWDRGNEAFF
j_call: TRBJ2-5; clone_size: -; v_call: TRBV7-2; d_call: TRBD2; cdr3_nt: TGTGCCAGCAGCCCGGGAGGGACTAGGTTAAAGACCCAGTACTTC; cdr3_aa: CASSPGGTRLKTQYF
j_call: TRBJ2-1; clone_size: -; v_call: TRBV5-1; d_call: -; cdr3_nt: TGCGCCAGCAGCTTGGGGGAGGACTACAATGAGCAGTTCTTC; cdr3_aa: CASSLGEDYNEQFF
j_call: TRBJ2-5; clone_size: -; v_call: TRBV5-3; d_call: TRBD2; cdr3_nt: TGTGCCAGAAGCTTGGGGGTAGCGGGGGTGAAGGAGACCCAGTACTTC; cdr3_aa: CARSLGVAGVKETQYF
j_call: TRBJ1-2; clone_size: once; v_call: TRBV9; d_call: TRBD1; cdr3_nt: TGTGCCAGCAGCGGACTACAGGGGGCGGACTATGGCTACACCTTC; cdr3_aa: CASSGLQGADYGYTF
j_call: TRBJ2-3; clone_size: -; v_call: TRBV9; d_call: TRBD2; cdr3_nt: TGTGCCAGCAGCCCCCCGTGGGGACTAGCGGGAACAGATACGCAGTATTTT; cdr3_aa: CASSPPWGLAGTDTQYF
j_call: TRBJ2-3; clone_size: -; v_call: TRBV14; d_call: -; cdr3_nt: TGTGCCAGCAGCCTGATAGAGTCCCAAACGCAGTATTTT; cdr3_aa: CASSLIESQTQYF
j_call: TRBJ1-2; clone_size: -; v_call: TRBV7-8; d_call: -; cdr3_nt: TGTGCCAGCAGCTTTTCAAGTTCCTATGTCTATGGCTACACCTTC; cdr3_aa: CASSFSSSYVYGYTF
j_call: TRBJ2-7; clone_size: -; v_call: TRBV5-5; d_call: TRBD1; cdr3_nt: TGTGCCAGCAGCCCCTTAGGGACAGGGCGCGAGCAGTACTTC; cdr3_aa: CASSPLGTGREQYF
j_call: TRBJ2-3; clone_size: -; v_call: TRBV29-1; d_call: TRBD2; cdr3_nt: TGCAGCGTAATAGGACTAGCGGGGTCTAGCACAGATACGCAGTATTTT; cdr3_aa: CSVIGLAGSSTDTQYF
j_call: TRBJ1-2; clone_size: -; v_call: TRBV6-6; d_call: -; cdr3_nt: TGTGCCAGCTCAGAATACTATGGCTACACCTTC; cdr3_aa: CASSEYYGYTF
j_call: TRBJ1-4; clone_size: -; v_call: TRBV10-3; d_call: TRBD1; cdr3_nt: TGTGCCATCAGTGAGTCTGGACAGGGTGGTGAAAAACTGTTTTTT; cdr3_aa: CAISESGQGGEKLFF
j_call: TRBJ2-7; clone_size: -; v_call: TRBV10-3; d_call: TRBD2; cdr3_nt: TGTGCCATCAGTTCTAGCGGAGACTTCTACGAGCAGTACTTC; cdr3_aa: CAISSSGDFYEQYF
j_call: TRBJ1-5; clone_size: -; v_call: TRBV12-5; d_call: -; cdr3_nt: TGTGCTAGTGCCCCCGGACACGTTAGCAATCAGCCCCAGCATTTT; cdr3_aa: CASAPGHVSNQPQHF
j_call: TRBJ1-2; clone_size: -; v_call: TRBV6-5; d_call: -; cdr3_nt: TGTGCCAGCAGTTACGGCGGCTACACTAACTATGGCTACACCTTC; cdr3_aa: CASSYGGYTNYGYTF
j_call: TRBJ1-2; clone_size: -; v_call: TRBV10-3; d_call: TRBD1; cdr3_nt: TGTGCCATCAGAGCCGACAGGGACCTATACGGCTACACCTTC; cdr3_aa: CAIRADRDLYGYTF
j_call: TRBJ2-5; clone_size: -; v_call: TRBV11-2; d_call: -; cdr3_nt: TGTGCCAGCAGCTTAGTTCCTGGCGGGGGCCGGTACCAAGAGACCCAGTACTTC; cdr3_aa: CASSLVPGGGRYQETQYF
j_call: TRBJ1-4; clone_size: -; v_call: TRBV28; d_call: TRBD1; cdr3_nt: TGTGCCAGCAGTTCGGGACAGGTGATTGAAAAACTGTTTTTT; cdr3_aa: CASSSGQVIEKLFF
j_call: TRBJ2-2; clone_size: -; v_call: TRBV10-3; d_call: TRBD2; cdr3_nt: TGTGCCATCAGAATCGGGACTAGCGGGGGGGCAGTAAGTCCCGGGGAGCTGTTTTTT; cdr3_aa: CAIRIGTSGGAVSPGELFF
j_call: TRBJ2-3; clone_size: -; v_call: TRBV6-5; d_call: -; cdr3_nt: TGTGCCAGCAGTTTAACAGTCCGTAACACAGATACGCAGTATTTT; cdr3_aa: CASSLTVRNTDTQYF
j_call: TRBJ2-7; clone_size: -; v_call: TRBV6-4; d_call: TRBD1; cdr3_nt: TGTGCCAGCAGTGACTCGGGGGAGAAGGACAGGAGCTACGAGCAGTACTTC; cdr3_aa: CASSDSGEKDRSYEQYF
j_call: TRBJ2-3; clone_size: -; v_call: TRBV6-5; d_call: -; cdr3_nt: TGTGCCAGCAGTTACTCCCTACTGGCGGCAGATACGCAGTATTTT; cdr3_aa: CASSYSLLAADTQYF
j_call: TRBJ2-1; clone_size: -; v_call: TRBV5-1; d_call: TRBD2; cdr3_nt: TGCGCCAGCAGCTTGGGGGGACTAAGGAACAATGAGCAGTTCTTC; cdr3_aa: CASSLGGLRNNEQFF
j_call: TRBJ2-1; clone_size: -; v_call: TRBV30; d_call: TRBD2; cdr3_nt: TGTGCCTGGAGTGTCTCTAGGACTAGCGGGGGGGCCCCCAATGAGCAGTTCTTC; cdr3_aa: CAWSVSRTSGGAPNEQFF